This paragraph covers one T cell receptor beta chain sequence. The sample belongs to a study of T cell changes during pregnancy in multiple sclerosis. Trimming removed 0 bases from V and 0 bases from J; junction bases left unmatched: 7. Per the germline V gene, CDR1 is LGHNA and CDR2 is YSLEER. CDR3 length: 17 amino acids. Produced via immunoSEQ multiplex PCR; TCRdb's table is partial and in-frame only. The sample lists some 70,000 clones; 92% were seen once. The V and J genes are TRBV4-3 and TRBJ2-7; 8 positions agree with TRBD2. Sequenced here: peripheral blood, sampled in the second trimester of pregnancy. This TCR was recovered from a female donor in good health, enrolled as a control in a pregnancy study. CDR3 coding DNA: TGCGCCAGCAGCCAAGATCGGGGGGGGGTCACCTCCTACGAGCAGTACTTC. This sequence encodes CASSQDRGGVTSYEQYF.